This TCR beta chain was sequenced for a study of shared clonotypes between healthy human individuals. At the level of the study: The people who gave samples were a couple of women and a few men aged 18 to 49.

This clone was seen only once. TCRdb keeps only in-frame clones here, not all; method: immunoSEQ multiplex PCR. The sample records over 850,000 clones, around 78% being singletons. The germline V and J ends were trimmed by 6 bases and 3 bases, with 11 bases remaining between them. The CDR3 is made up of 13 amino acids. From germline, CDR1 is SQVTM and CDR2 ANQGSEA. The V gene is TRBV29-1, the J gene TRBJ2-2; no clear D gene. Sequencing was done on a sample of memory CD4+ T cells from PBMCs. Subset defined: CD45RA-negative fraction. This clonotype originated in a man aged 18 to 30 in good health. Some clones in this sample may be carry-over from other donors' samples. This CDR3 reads CSVAHTDTGELFF. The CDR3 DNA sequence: TGCAGCGTCGCCCACACCGACACCGGGGAGCTGTTTTTT.